This TCR beta chain emerged from a study of CD8 T cells in Susac syndrome. Reverse transcription of roughly 0.5 to 1 ug RNA was performed with random hexamers. TCRdb re-called the immunoSEQ multiplex PCR reads through MiXCR, storing one row per CDR3 protein. The data contain 400,000 to 550,000 distinct CDR3 sequences, approximately 85% of them seen just once; the ten biggest clones take up approximately 0.12%. V shed 2 bases, J shed 3 bases, and the junction held 5 bases outside the gene matches. Germline V CDR1 and CDR2: GTSNPN, SVGIG (reference sequence). The CDR3 length is 15 residues. The source is a human donor with multiple sclerosis. The rearrangement uses TRBV30 and TRBJ2-1; 9 nucleotides line up with TRBD1. Sequencing input: CD8+ T cells from PBMCs. CDR3 region: CAWSTRDRVYNEQFF. As DNA, the CDR3 is TGTGCCTGGAGTACCCGGGACAGGGTCTACAATGAGCAGTTCTTC.